This T cell receptor (beta chain) was captured by sequencing in a study of T cell responses to AZD1222 COVID-19 vaccine. About the research overall: Second-dose intervals near 4 or 12 weeks were combined.

Clones were sequenced by immunoSEQ multiplex PCR, and TCRdb holds only the in-frame ones, with some missing. The data contain about 90,000 clones, roughly 88% of them singletons. Study-wide points: Among the donors, most were white British and more were female, and clonal diversity was possibly underestimated. Repertoire sampling occurred only after the peak T cell response.

To note about this clone: The antigen is undetermined.

J was trimmed by 2 bases and V by 6 bases; bases with no gene match: 6. The germline CDR1 and CDR2 sequences are MNHEY and SVGAGI. The CDR3 has 14 amino acids. The source of this sequence is an adult in good health. The input for sequencing was peripheral blood, taken on day 0 of AZD1222 vaccination. The chain combines TRBV6-5 with TRBJ2-5; 7 positions match TRBD2. The CDR3 loop is CASSSLATQETQYF. The CDR3 nucleotides read TGTGCCAGCAGCTCACTAGCGACTCAAGAGACCCAGTACTTC.